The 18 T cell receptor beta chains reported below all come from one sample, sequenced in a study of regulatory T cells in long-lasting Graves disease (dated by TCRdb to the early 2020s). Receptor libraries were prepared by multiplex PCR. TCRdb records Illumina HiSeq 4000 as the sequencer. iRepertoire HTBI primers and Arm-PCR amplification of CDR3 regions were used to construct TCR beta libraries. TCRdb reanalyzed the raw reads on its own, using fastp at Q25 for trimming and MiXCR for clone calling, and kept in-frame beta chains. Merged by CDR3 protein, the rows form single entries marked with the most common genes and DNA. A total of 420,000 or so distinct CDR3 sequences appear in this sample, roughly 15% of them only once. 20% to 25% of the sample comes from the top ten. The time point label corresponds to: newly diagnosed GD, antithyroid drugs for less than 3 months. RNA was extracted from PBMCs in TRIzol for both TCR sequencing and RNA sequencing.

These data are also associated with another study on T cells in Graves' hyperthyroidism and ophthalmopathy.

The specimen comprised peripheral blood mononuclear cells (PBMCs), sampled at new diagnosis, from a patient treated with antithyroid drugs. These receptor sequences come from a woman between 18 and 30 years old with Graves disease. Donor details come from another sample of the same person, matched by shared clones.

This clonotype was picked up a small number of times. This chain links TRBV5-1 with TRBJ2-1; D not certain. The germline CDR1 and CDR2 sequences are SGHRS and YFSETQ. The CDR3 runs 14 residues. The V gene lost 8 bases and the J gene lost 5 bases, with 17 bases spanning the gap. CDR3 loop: CASNDLRSNNEQFF. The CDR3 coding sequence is TGCGCCAGTAACGACTTACGGAGCAACAATGAGCAGTTCTTC.

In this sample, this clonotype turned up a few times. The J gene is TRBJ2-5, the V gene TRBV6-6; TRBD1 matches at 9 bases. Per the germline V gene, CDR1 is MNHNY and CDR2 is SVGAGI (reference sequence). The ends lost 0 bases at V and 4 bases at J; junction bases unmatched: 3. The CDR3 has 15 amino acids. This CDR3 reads CASSYSRQGGETQYF. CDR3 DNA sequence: TGTGCCAGCAGTTACTCGAGACAGGGGGGAGAGACCCAGTACTTC.

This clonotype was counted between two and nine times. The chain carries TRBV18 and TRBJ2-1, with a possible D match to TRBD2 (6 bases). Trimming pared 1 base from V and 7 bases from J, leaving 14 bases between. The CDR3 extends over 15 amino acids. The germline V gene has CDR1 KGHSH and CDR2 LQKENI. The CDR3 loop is CASSPLPLANNEQFF. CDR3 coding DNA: TGTGCCAGCTCACCACTCCCCCTAGCGAATAATGAGCAGTTCTTC.

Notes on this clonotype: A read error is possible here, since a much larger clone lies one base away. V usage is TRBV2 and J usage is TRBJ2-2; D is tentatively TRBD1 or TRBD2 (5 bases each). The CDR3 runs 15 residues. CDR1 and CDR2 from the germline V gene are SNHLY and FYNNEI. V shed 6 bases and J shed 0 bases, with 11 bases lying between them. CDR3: CASSGAGPNTGELFF. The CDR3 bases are TGTGCCAGCAGCGGGGCAGGGCCGAACACCGGGGAGCTGTTTTTT.

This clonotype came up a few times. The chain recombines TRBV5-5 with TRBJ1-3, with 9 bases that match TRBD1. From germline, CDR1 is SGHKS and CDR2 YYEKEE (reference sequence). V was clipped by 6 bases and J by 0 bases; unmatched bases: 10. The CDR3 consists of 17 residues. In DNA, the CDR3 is TGTGCCAGCATACTGGACAGGGGTTCGCTCTCTGGAAACACCATATATTTT. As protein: CASILDRGSLSGNTIYF. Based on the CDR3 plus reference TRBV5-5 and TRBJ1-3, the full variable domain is DAGVTQSPTHLIKTRGQQVTLRCSPISGHKSVSWYQQVLGQGPQFIFQYYEKEERGRGNFPDRFSARQFPNYSSELNVNALLLGDSALYLCASILDRGSLSGNTIYFGEGSWLTVV.

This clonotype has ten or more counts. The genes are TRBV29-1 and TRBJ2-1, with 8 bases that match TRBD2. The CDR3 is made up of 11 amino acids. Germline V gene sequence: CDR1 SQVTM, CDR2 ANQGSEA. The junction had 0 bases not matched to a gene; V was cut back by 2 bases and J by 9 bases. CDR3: CSVERGGEQFF. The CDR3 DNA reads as TGCAGCGTTGAACGGGGGGGTGAGCAGTTCTTC.

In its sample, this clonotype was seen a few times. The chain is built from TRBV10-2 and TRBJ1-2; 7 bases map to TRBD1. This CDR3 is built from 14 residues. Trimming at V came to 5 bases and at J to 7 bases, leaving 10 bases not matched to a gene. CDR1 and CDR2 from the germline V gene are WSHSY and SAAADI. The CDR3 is CASSSDRAGIGYTF. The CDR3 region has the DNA TGCGCCAGCAGTTCAGACAGGGCCGGGATTGGCTACACCTTC.

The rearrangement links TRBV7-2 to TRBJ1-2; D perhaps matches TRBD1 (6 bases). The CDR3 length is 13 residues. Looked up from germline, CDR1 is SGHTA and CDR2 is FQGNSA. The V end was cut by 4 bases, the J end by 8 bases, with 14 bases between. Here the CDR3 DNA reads TGTGCCAGCAGCTCGGTCCGGGGGCTAGGCTACACCTTC. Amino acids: CASSSVRGLGYTF.

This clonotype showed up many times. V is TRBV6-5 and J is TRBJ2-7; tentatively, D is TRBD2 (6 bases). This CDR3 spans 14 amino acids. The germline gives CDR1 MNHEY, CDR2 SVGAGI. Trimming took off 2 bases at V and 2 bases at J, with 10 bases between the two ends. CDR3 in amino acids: CASSYAGLAYEQYF. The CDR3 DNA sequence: TGTGCCAGCAGTTACGCGGGACTTGCCTACGAGCAGTACTTC.

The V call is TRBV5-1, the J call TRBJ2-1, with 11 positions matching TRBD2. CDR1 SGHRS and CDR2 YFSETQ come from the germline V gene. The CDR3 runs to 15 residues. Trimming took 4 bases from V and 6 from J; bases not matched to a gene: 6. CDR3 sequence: CASSPASGRPNEQFF. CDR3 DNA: TGCGCCAGCAGCCCCGCTAGCGGGAGGCCCAATGAGCAGTTCTTC.

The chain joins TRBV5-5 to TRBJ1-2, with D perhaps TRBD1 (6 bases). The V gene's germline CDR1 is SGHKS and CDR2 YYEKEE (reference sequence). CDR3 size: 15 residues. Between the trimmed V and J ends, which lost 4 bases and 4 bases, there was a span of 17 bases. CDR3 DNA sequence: TGTGCCAGCAGCAGGGGGATCTATGGCAGCTATGGCTACACCTTC. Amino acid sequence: CASSRGIYGSYGYTF.

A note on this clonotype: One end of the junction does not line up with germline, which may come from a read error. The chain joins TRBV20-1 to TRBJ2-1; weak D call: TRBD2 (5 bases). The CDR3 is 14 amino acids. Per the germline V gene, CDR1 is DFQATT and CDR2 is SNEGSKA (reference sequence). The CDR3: CSASVPTIYSEQFF. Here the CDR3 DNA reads TGCAGTGCTAGTGTGCCGACTATCTACAGTGAGCAGTTCTTC.

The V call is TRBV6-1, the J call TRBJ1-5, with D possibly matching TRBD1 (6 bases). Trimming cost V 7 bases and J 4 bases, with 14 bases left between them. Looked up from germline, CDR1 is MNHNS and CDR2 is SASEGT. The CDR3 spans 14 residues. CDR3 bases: TGTGCCAGCAAGACAACACAGGGTAATCAGCCCCAGCATTTT. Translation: CASKTTQGNQPQHF.

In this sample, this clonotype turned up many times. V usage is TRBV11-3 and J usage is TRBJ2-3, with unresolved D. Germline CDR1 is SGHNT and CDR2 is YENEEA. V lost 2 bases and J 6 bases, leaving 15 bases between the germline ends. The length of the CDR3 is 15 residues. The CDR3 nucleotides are TGTGCCAGCAGCTTACTCATCGGAAATGTGGATACGCAGTATTTT. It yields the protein CASSLLIGNVDTQYF.

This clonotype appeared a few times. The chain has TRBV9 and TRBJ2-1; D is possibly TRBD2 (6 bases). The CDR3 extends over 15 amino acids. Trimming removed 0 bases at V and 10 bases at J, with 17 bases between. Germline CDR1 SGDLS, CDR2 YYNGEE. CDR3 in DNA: TGTGCCAGCAGCGTAGGAGCGGGTACTACAATGGAGCAGTTCTTC. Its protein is CASSVGAGTTMEQFF. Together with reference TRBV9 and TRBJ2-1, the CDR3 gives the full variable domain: DSGVTQTPKHLITATGQRVTLRCSPRSGDLSVYWYQQSLDQGLQFLIQYYNGEERAKGNILERFSAQQFPDLHSELNLSSLELGDSALYFCASSVGAGTTMEQFFGPGTRLTVL.

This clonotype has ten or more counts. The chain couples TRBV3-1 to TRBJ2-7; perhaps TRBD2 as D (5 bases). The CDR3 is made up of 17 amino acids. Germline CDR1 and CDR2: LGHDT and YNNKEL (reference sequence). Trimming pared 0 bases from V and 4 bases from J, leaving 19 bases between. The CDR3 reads CASSQDPGKDLWYEQYF. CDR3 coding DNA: TGTGCCAGCAGCCAAGATCCGGGGAAGGACCTGTGGTACGAGCAGTACTTC.

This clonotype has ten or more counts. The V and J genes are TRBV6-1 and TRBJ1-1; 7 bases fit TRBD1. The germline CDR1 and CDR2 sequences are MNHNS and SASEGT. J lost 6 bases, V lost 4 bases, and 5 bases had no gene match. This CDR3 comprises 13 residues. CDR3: CASSGQGNAEAFF. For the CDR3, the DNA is TGTGCCAGCAGTGGACAGGGTAACGCTGAAGCTTTCTTT.

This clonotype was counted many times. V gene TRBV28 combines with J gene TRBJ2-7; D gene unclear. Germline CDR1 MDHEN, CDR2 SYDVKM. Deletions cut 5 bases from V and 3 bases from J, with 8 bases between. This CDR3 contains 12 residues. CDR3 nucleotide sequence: TGTGCCAGCAGTCGTAACGGCTACGAGCAGTACTTC. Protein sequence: CASSRNGYEQYF. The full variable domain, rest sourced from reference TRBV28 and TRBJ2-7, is DVKVTQSSRYLVKRTGEKVFLECVQDMDHENMFWYRQDPGLGLRLIYFSYDVKMKEKGDIPEGYSVSREKKERFSLILESASTNQTSMYLCASSRNGYEQYFGPGTRLTVT.